Listed below are T cell receptor beta chains from one sample, sequenced in a study of T cells after posttransplantation cyclophosphamide. Some clones are missing from TCRdb's copy, which holds only in-frame ones; the method was immunoSEQ multiplex PCR. The sample has under 20,000 clones, about 68% seen once. The material sequenced was PBMCs, taken after an allogeneic stem cell transplant with post-transplant cyclophosphamide. The receptor set was obtained from a male patient aged 25-45 years who received an allogeneic stem cell transplant from a related donor, was CMV-positive, and had acute GVHD only. Some T cells may be graft donor cells. Each CDR3 is given with its conserved first and last residue. A D gene is named only where the DNA matches it firmly. Clone size is stated in some rows and not others, as once, few, many or a class when expanded.

v_call	clone_size	d_call	j_call	cdr3_aa	cdr3_nt
TRBV25-1	NA	TRBD1	TRBJ2-7	CATSSVGQGSYEQYF	TGTGCCACCTCCTCCGTCGGACAGGGGTCCTACGAGCAGTACTTC
TRBV19	few	NA	TRBJ1-6	CATGTYNSPLHF	TGTGCGACTGGCACCTATAATTCACCCCTCCACTTT
TRBV30	NA	NA	TRBJ1-1	CAWGLQGSTEAFF	TGTGCCTGGGGGTTGCAGGGTTCGACTGAAGCTTTCTTT
TRBV7-9	NA	TRBD2	TRBJ2-7	CASSLELRRGGSHEQYF	TGTGCCAGCAGCTTAGAACTTAGGCGCGGGGGTAGCCACGAGCAGTACTTC
TRBV2	NA	NA	TRBJ1-2	CASSVAGQGVPYGYTF	TGTGCCAGCAGTGTAGCAGGGCAGGGCGTCCCTTATGGCTACACCTTC
TRBV10-3	NA	TRBD2	TRBJ2-2	CATLAGENTGELFF	TGTGCCACCCTAGCGGGGGAGAACACCGGGGAGCTGTTTTTT
TRBV7-9	NA	NA	TRBJ1-3	CASSPSGLPLGSGNTIYF	TGTGCCAGCAGCCCTAGCGGCCTTCCATTGGGCTCTGGAAACACCATATATTTT
TRBV18	NA	NA	TRBJ1-1	CASSPPSRGGEAFF	TGTGCCAGCTCACCACCGTCTAGGGGGGGTGAAGCTTTCTTT
TRBV4-1	NA	NA	TRBJ2-2	CASSDRSGGELFF	TGCGCCAGCAGTGACAGGTCAGGGGGGGAGCTGTTTTTT
TRBV10-1	NA	NA	TRBJ2-6	CASSESHRAGSGANVLTF	TGCGCCAGCAGTGAGTCTCACAGGGCAGGGTCTGGGGCCAACGTCCTGACTTTC
TRBV5-1	once	TRBD2	TRBJ2-1	CASSLVRSPLASGGDEQFF	TGCGCCAGCAGCTTGGTAAGATCTCCCTTGGCTAGCGGGGGGGATGAGCAGTTCTTC
TRBV2	once	NA	TRBJ1-5	CASSLNRPSNQPQHF	TGTGCCAGCAGTCTCAACAGGCCTAGCAATCAGCCCCAGCATTTT
TRBV15	NA	NA	TRBJ1-1	CATSRNPGETEAFF	TGTGCCACCAGCAGAAACCCAGGGGAGACTGAAGCTTTCTTT
TRBV19	few	TRBD1	TRBJ1-5	CASSPGTASNQPQHF	TGTGCCAGTAGTCCAGGGACAGCTAGCAATCAGCCCCAGCATTTT
TRBV23-1	few	NA	TRBJ2-7	CASSQCRERHSSYEQYF	TGCGCCAGCAGTCAATGTCGAGAAAGACACAGCTCCTACGAGCAGTACTTC
TRBV4-2	few	TRBD2	TRBJ2-1	CASSQETSGGYNEQFF	TGTGCCAGCAGCCAAGAGACTAGCGGGGGCTACAATGAGCAGTTCTTC
TRBV4-3	NA	TRBD1	TRBJ1-2	CASSQVLRTGDGYTF	TGCGCCAGCAGCCAAGTATTGAGGACAGGGGATGGCTACACCTTC
TRBV5-1	many	TRBD1	TRBJ1-2	CASSREQGAGRDGYTF	TGCGCCAGCAGCAGGGAACAGGGGGCAGGAAGGGATGGCTACACCTTC
TRBV18	NA	TRBD1	TRBJ1-1	CASSPPGQGYTEAFF	TGTGCCAGCTCACCACCCGGACAGGGCTACACTGAAGCTTTCTTT
TRBV6-5	NA	NA	TRBJ2-2	CASRTPAGTGELFF	TGTGCCAGCAGGACCCCGGCAGGGACCGGGGAGCTGTTTTTT
TRBV6-1	NA	NA	TRBJ1-3	CASSEGGLGNTIYF	TGTGCCAGCAGTGAAGGAGGGCTTGGAAACACCATATATTTT
TRBV4-2	few	TRBD1	TRBJ2-7	CASSQDRTGTLIEQYF	TGTGCCAGCAGCCAAGATAGGACAGGGACCCTCATCGAGCAGTACTTC
TRBV10-3	NA	TRBD1	TRBJ2-5	CAISGTGETQYF	TGTGCCATCAGTGGGACAGGAGAGACCCAGTACTTC
TRBV18	NA	NA	TRBJ2-3	CASSTGTDTQYF	TGTGCCAGCTCAACAGGGACAGATACGCAGTATTTT
TRBV11-2	NA	NA	TRBJ2-7	CASSPNSQVYEQYF	TGTGCCAGCAGCCCGAACTCACAGGTTTACGAGCAGTACTTC
TRBV5-1	NA	TRBD2	TRBJ2-7	CASSSGLAESYEQYF	TGCGCCAGCAGCTCGGGACTAGCGGAGTCCTACGAGCAGTACTTC